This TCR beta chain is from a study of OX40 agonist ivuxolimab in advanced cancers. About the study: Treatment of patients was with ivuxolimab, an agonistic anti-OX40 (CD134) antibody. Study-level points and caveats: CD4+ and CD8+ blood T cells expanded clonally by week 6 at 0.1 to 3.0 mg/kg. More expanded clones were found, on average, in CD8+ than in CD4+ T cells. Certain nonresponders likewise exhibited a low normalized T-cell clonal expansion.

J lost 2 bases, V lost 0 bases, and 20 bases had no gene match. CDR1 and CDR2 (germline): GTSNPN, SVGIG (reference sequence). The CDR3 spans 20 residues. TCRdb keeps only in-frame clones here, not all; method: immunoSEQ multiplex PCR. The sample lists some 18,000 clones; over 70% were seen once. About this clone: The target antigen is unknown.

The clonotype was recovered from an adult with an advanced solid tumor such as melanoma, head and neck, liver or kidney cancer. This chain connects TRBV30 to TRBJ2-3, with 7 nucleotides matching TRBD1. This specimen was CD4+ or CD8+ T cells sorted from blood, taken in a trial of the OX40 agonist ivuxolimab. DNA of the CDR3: TGTGCCTGGAGTGTACCCGACCTGAAGACAGGGTGGAGGAACACAGATACGCAGTATTTT. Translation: CAWSVPDLKTGWRNTDTQYF.